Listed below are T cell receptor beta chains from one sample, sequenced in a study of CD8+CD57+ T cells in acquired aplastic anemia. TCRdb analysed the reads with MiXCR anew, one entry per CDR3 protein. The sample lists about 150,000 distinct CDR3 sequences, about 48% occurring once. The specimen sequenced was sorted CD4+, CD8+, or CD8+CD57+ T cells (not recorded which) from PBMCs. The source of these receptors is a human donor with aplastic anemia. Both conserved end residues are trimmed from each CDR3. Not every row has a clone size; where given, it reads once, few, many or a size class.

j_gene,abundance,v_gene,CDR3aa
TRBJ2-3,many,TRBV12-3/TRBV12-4,ASSYLDDTDTQY
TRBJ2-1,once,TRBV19,ASIGTSGGADEQF
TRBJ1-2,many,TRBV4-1,ASSPTDGYGYT
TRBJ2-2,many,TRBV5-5,ASSLGQGARTGELF
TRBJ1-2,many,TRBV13,ASSLGISSGGYGYT
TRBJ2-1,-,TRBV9,ASSVGFDEQF
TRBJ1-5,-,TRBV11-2,ASTPGDSNQPQH
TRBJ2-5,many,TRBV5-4,AGRDRGRETQY
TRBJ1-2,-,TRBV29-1,SVGSETGRGGYT
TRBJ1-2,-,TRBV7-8,ASSLAGPLDGYT
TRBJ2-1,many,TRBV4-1,ASSEGAGSYNEQF
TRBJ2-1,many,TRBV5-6,ASSSGLAGANEQF
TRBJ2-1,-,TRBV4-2,ASSLPLAGGDNEQF
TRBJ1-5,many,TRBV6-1,ASSEARNQPQH